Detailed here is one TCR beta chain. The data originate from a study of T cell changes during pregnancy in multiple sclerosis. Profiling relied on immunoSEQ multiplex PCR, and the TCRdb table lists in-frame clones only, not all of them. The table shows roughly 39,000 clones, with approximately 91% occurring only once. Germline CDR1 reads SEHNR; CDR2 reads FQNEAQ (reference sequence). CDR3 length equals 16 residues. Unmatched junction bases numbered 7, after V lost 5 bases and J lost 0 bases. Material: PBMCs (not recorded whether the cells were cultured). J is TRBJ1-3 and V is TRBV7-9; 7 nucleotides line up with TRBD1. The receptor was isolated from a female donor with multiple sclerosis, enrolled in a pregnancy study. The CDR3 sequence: CASSPGDSHSGNTIYF. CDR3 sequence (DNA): TGTGCCAGCAGCCCTGGGGACAGTCACTCTGGAAACACCATATATTTT. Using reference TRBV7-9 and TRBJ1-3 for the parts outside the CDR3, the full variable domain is DTGVSQNPRHKITKRGQNVTFRCDPISEHNRLYWYRQTLGQGPEFLTYFQNEAQLEKSRLLSDRFSAERPKGSFSTLEIQRTEQGDSAMYLCASSPGDSHSGNTIYFGEGSWLTVV.